The subject of this entry is one T cell receptor beta chain. These data come from a study of shared clonotypes between healthy human individuals. Using immunoSEQ multiplex PCR, the repertoire was profiled, and TCRdb retains in-frame clones only, with some absent. The sample comprises 980,000 or so clones, around three quarters of which are singletons, and around 1.5% rests with the top ten. The CDR3 runs 9 residues. Germline V gene data show CDR1 as SGHRS and CDR2 as YFSETQ. V lost 6 bases and J 7 bases, leaving 5 bases between the germline ends. The chain joins TRBV5-1 to TRBJ2-7; D uncertain. The sequence was collected from a man between 18 and 29 years old in good health. Material: memory CD4+ T cells sorted from blood. Subset: CD45RA-negative fraction. CDR3 sequence (DNA): TGCGCCAGCACAATTGAGCAGTACTTC. Encoded protein: CASTIEQYF.